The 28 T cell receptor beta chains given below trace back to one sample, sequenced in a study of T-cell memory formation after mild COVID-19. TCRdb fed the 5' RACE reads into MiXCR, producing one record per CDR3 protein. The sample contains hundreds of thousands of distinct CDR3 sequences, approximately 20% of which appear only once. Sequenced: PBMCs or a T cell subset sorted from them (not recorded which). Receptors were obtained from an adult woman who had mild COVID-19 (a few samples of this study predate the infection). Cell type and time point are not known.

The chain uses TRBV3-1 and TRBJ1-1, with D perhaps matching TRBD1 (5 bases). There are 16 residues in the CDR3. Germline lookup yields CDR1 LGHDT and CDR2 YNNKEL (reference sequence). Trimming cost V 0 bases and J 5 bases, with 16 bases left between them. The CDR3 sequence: CASSQDGGRRGTEAFF. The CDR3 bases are TGTGCCAGCAGCCAAGATGGGGGAAGACGGGGGACTGAAGCTTTCTTT. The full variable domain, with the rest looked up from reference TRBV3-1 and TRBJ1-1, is DTAVSQTPKYLVTQMGNDKSIKCEQNLGHDTMYWYKQDSKKFLKIMFSYNNKELIINETVPNRFSPKSPDKAHLNLHINSLELGDSAVYFCASSQDGGRRGTEAFFGQGTRLTVV.

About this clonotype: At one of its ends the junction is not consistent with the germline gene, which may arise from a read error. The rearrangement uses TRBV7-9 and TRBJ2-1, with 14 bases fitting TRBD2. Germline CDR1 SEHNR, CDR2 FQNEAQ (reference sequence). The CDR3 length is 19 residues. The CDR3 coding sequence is TGTGCCAGCAGCTCCTCCTGGGGGACTAGCGGGGGAGTAACCAATGCGCAGTTCTTC. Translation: CASSSSWGTSGGVTNAQFF.

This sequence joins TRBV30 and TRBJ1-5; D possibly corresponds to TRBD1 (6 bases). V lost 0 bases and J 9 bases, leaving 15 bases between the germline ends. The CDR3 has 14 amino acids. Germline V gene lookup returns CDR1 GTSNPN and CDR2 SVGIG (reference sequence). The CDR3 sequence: CAWSVLRGGTPQHF. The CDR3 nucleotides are TGTGCCTGGAGTGTACTCAGGGGAGGGACGCCCCAGCATTTT.

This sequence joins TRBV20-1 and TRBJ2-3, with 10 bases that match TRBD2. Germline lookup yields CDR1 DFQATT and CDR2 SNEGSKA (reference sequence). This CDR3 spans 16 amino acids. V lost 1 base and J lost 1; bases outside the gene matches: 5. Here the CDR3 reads CSARAVSGGGTDTQYF. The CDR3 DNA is TGCAGTGCTAGAGCGGTCAGCGGGGGGGGCACAGATACGCAGTATTTT.

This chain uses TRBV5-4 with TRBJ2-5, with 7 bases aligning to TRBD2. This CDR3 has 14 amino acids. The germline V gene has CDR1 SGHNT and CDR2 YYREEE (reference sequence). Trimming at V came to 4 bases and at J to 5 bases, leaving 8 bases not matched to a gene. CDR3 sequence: CASSVRGERETQYF. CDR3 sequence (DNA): TGTGCCAGCAGCGTCCGGGGGGAGAGGGAGACCCAGTACTTC.

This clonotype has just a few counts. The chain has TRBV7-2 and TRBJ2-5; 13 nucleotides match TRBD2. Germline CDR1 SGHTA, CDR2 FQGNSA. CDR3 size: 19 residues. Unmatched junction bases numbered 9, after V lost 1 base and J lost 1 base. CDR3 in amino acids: CASSLVLRLAGGPQETQYF. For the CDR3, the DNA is TGTGCCAGCAGCTTAGTCCTAAGACTAGCGGGAGGACCCCAAGAGACCCAGTACTTC. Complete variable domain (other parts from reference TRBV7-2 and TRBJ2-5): GAGVSQSPSNKVTEKGKDVELRCDPISGHTALYWYRQSLGQGLEFLIYFQGNSAPDKSGLPSDRFSAERTGGSVSTLTIQRTQQEDSAVYLCASSLVLRLAGGPQETQYFGPGTRLLVL.

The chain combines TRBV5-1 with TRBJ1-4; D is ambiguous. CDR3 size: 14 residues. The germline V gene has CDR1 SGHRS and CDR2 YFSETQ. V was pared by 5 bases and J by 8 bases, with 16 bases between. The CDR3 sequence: CASSLAVSQEKLFF. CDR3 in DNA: TGCGCCAGCAGTTTAGCGGTTAGTCAGGAAAAACTGTTTTTT.

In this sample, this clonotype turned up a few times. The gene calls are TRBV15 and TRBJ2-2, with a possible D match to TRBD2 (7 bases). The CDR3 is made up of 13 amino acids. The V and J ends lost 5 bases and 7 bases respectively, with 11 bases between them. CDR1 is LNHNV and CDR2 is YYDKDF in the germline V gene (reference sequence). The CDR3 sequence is CATSRGANGELFF. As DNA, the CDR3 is TGTGCCACCAGCCGGGGGGCGAACGGGGAGCTGTTTTTT.

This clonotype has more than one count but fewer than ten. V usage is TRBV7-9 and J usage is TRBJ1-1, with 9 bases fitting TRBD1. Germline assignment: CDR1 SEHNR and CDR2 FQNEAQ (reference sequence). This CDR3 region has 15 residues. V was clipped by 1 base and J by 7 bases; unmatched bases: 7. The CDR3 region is CASSLVGTGHNEAFF. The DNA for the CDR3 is TGTGCCAGCAGCTTAGTAGGGACAGGGCATAATGAAGCTTTCTTT.

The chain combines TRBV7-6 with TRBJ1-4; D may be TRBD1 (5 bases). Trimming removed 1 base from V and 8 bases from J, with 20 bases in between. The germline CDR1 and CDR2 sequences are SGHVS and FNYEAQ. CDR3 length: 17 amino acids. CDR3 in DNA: TGTGCCAGCAGCTTAGAGGGCGGGGGATTTCCCCCCGAAAAACTGTTTTTT. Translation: CASSLEGGGFPPEKLFF.

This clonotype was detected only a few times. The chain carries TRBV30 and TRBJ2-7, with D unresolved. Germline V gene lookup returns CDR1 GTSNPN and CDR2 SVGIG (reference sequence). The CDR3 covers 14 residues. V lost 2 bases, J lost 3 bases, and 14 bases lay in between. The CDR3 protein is CAWSPFSVFYEQYF. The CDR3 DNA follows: TGTGCCTGGAGTCCATTTTCGGTTTTCTACGAGCAGTACTTC.

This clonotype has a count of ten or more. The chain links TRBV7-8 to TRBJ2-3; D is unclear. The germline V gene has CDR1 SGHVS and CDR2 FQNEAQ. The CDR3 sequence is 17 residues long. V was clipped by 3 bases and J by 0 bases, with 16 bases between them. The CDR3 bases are TGTGCCAGCAGCTTGGATTCAGAGACCACTAGCACAGATACGCAGTATTTT. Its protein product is CASSLDSETTSTDTQYF.

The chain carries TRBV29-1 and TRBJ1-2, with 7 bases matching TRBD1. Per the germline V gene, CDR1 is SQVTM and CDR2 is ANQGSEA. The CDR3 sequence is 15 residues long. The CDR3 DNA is TGCAGTGTCCTTCGAGGGACAGCCGGCAACTATGGCTACACCTTC. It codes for CSVLRGTAGNYGYTF.

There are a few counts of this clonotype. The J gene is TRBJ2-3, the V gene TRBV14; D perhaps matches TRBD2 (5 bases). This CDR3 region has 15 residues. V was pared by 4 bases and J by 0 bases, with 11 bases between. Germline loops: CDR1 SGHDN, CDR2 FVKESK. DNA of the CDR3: TGTGCCAGCAGCCCGTATAGCGTTAGCACAGATACGCAGTATTTT. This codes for CASSPYSVSTDTQYF.

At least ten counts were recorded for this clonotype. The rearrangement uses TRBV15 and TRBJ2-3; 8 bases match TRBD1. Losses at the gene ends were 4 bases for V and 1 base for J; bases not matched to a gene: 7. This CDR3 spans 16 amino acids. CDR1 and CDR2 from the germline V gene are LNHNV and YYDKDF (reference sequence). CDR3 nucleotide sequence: TGTGCCACCAGCACCCGCCAGGGGGCTGGCACAGATACGCAGTATTTT. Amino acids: CATSTRQGAGTDTQYF.

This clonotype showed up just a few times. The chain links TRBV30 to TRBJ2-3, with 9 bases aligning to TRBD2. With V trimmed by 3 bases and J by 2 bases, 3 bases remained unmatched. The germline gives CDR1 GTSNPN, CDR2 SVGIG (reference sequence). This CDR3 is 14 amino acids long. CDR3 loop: CAWRGLAVTDTQYF. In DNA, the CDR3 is TGTGCCTGGAGGGGACTAGCCGTCACAGATACGCAGTATTTT.

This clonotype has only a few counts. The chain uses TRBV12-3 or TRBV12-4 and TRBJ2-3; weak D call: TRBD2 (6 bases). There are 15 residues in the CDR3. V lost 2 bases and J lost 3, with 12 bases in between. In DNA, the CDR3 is TGTGCCAGCAGTTTACGGCGGGGCCAGACAGATACGCAGTATTTT. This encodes CASSLRRGQTDTQYF.

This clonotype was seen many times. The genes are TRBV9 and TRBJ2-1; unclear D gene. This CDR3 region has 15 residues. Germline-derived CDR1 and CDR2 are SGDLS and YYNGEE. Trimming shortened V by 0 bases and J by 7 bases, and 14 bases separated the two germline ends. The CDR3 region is CASSVGVRTENEQFF. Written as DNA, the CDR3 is TGTGCCAGCAGCGTAGGGGTACGAACGGAGAATGAGCAGTTCTTC.

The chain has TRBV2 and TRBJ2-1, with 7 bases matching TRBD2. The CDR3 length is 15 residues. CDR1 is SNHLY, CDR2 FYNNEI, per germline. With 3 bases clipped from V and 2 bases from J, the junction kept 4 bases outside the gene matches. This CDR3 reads CASSELAVTYNEQFF. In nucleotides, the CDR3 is TGTGCCAGCAGTGAGCTAGCGGTGACCTACAATGAGCAGTTCTTC.

Written as DNA, the CDR3 is TGTGCCATCAGTGCCAGGACGGATTCACCCCTCCACTTT. It specifies CAISARTDSPLHF. The chain links TRBV10-3 to TRBJ1-6; no reliable D call. The CDR3 totals 13 residues. The germline gives CDR1 ENHRY, CDR2 SYGVKD. V lost 4 bases and J 8 bases, leaving 9 bases between the germline ends.

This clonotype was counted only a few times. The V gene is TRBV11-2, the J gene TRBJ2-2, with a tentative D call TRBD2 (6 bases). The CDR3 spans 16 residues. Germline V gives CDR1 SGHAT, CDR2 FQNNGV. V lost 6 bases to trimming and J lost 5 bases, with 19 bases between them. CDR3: CASRHYAGPSTGELFF. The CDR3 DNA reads TGTGCCAGCAGGCACTACGCGGGGCCCTCTACCGGGGAGCTGTTTTTT.

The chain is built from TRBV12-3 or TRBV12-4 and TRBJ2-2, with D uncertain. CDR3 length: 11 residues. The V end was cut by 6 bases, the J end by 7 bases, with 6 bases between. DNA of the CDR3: TGTGCCAGCAGATACGACGGGGAGCTGTTTTTT. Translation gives CASRYDGELFF.

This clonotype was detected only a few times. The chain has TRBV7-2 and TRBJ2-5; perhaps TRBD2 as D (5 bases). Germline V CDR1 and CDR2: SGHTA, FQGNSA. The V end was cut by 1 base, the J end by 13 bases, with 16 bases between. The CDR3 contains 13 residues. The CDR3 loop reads CASSLVGSGGLYF. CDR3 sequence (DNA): TGTGCCAGCAGCTTAGTCGGTTCTGGCGGGCTGTACTTC.

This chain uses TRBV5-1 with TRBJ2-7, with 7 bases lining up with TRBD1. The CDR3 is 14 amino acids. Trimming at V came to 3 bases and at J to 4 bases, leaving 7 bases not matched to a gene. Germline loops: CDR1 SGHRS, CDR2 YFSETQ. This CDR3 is CASSYPGTAYEQYF. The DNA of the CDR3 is TGCGCCAGCAGCTACCCCGGGACAGCTTACGAGCAGTACTTC.

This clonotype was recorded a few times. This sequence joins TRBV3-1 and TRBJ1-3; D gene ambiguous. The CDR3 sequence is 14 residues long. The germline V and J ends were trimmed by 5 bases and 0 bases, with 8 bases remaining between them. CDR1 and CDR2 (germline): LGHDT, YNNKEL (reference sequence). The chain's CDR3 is CASSNGVSGNTIYF. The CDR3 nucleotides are TGTGCCAGCAGCAACGGGGTCTCTGGAAACACCATATATTTT.

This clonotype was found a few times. CDR3: CASRPGTTGELFF. The CDR3 DNA reads TGTGCCAGCAGGCCTGGGACTACCGGGGAGCTGTTTTTT. The chain has TRBV2 and TRBJ2-2, with D tentatively TRBD2 (6 bases). Germline values: CDR1 SNHLY, CDR2 FYNNEI. The CDR3 has 13 residues. With 6 bases removed from V and 5 bases from J, the gap between germline ends came to 10 bases. The variable domain in full, with the rest retrieved from reference TRBV2 and TRBJ2-2, is EPEVTQTPSHQVTQMGQEVILRCVPISNHLYFYWYRQILGQKVEFLVSFYNNEISEKSEIFDDQFSVERPDGSNFTLKIRSTKLEDSAMYFCASRPGTTGELFFGEGSRLTVL.

The CDR3 loop reads CASSTRGVSSYEQYF. The CDR3 DNA follows: TGTGCCAGCAGCACCAGGGGGGTAAGCTCCTACGAGCAGTACTTC. V and J are TRBV6-5 and TRBJ2-7, with D perhaps TRBD1 (7 bases). The CDR3 spans 15 residues. The germline gives CDR1 MNHEY, CDR2 SVGAGI. V was cut by 6 bases and J by 0 bases, with 15 bases left in between.

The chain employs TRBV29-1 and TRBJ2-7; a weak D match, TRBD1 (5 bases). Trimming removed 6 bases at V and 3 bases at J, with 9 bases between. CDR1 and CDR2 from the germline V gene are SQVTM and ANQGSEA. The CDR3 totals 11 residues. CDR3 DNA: TGCAGCGTGGCGACAGACTACGAGCAGTACTTC. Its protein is CSVATDYEQYF.